Shown below are 23 T cell receptor beta chains from a single sample sequenced in a study of cytotoxic CD8 clonotypes in ibrutinib-treated CLL. TCRdb's copy holds only in-frame clones and misses some; the assay was immunoSEQ multiplex PCR. The sample shows about 50,000 clones, around 52% of them seen only once. This specimen consisted of PBMCs, obtained after 24 months of ibrutinib treatment. These receptor sequences come from a human donor with chronic lymphocytic leukemia.

The chain has TRBV19 and TRBJ1-2; 8 bases map to TRBD1. CDR1 is LNHDA and CDR2 is SQIVND in the germline V gene (reference sequence). This CDR3 region has 15 residues. The V gene end was trimmed by 3 bases and the J gene end by 1 base; junction bases not matched to a gene: 4. The CDR3 protein is CASSITGGINYGYTF. The CDR3 nucleotides are TGTGCCAGTAGTATCACAGGGGGGATTAACTATGGCTACACCTTC.

The chain carries TRBV11-2 and TRBJ2-1; possibly TRBD2 for D (5 bases). Germline CDR1 is SGHAT and CDR2 is FQNNGV. This CDR3 contains 12 residues. The V and J ends lost 1 base and 9 bases respectively, with 7 bases between them. The CDR3: CASSLGRIEQFF. The CDR3 DNA reads as TGTGCCAGCAGCTTAGGGAGGATTGAGCAGTTCTTC.

The chain recombines TRBV15 with TRBJ1-1; D is unresolved. Germline V gene data show CDR1 as LNHNV and CDR2 as YYDKDF (reference sequence). The V gene lost 0 bases and the J gene lost 5 bases, with 7 bases spanning the gap. CDR3 size: 13 residues. The CDR3 DNA sequence: TGTGCCACCAGCAGAGATACCGGGACTGAAGCTTTCTTT. Translation gives CATSRDTGTEAFF.

The J gene is TRBJ2-5, the V gene TRBV19; 14 bases align to TRBD2. The J segment lost 12 bases and the V segment lost 5 bases, leaving 8 bases of the junction unmatched. CDR1 and CDR2 (germline): LNHDA, SQIVND (reference sequence). This CDR3 has 14 amino acids. DNA for the CDR3: TGTGCCAGTAGTGCTCCGGGACTAGCGGGGGCAGAGTACTTC. The encoded protein is CASSAPGLAGAEYF.

The chain couples TRBV13 to TRBJ2-2; D is ambiguous. With 5 bases removed from V and 6 bases from J, the gap between germline ends came to 7 bases. Germline V gives CDR1 PRHDT, CDR2 FYEKMQ (reference sequence). The CDR3 totals 12 residues. CDR3 in amino acids: CASSRVAGELFF. CDR3 nucleotide sequence: TGTGCCAGCAGCCGGGTTGCCGGGGAGCTGTTTTTT.

The chain carries TRBV5-6 and TRBJ2-7; 10 positions match TRBD1. Trimming removed 4 bases from V and 11 bases from J; junction bases left unmatched: 6. Germline V lookup: CDR1 SGHDT, CDR2 YYEEEE. The CDR3 runs to 12 residues. CDR3 protein: CASSQTGGYEYF. The CDR3 coding sequence is TGTGCCAGCAGCCAGACAGGGGGCTACGAGTACTTC.

The chain joins TRBV5-1 to TRBJ2-3, with D perhaps assigned TRBD1 or TRBD2 (5 bases each). This CDR3 spans 17 amino acids. V lost 0 bases and J 2 bases, leaving 16 bases between the germline ends. Germline V gene data show CDR1 as SGHRS and CDR2 as YFSETQ. The CDR3 here is CASSLEGGGSPTDTQYF. The CDR3 region has the DNA TGCGCCAGCAGCTTGGAGGGTGGGGGTTCCCCCACAGATACGCAGTATTTT.

The chain joins TRBV5-1 to TRBJ1-2; 7 nucleotides line up with TRBD1. The V and J ends lost 4 bases and 6 bases, in that order; junction bases with no gene match: 12. This CDR3 has 15 amino acids. Germline V gene lookup returns CDR1 SGHRS and CDR2 YFSETQ. CDR3 region: CASSPSPDRAHGYTF. CDR3 nucleotides: TGCGCCAGCAGCCCCTCGCCAGACAGGGCCCATGGCTACACCTTC. The full variable domain, its missing parts supplied by reference TRBV5-1 and TRBJ1-2, is KAGVTQTPRYLIKTRGQQVTLSCSPISGHRSVSWYQQTPGQGLQFLFEYFSETQRNKGNFPGRFSGRQFSNSRSEMNVSTLELGDSALYLCASSPSPDRAHGYTFGSGTRLTVV.

This clone was detected a few times. This chain uses TRBV27 with TRBJ2-2; weak D call: TRBD2 (6 bases). Trimming pared 7 bases from V and 1 base from J, leaving 16 bases between. Germline V gives CDR1 MNHEY, CDR2 SMNVEV (reference sequence). This CDR3 spans 16 amino acids. CDR3 region: CASTEGASVNTGELFF. CDR3 DNA: TGTGCCAGCACCGAGGGAGCTAGCGTGAACACCGGGGAGCTGTTTTTT.

CDR3 protein: CATDFGQGSSPLHF. The CDR3 nucleotides are TGTGCCACCGACTTCGGACAAGGATCGTCACCCCTCCACTTT. V is TRBV6-1 and J is TRBJ1-6, with D possibly TRBD1 on 5 matching bases. Trimming took off 10 bases at V and 10 bases at J, with 20 bases between the two ends. Germline values: CDR1 MNHNS, CDR2 SASEGT. The CDR3 has 14 amino acids.

The chain carries TRBV19 and TRBJ2-7; 7 bases match TRBD1. The germline V gene has CDR1 LNHDA and CDR2 SQIVND (reference sequence). J was trimmed by 7 bases and V by 4 bases; bases with no gene match: 16. This CDR3 has 16 residues. CDR3: CASSTDTGVISREQYF. As DNA, the CDR3 is TGTGCCAGTAGTACGGACACAGGGGTCATCTCGCGGGAGCAGTACTTC.

V gene TRBV25-1 combines with J gene TRBJ2-3; 7 bases align to TRBD2. CDR1 is MGHDK and CDR2 is SYGVNS in the germline V gene. V gave up 4 bases and J gave up 1 base; unmatched junction bases: 14. The CDR3 is 18 amino acids. The CDR3 DNA is TGTGCCAGCAGTGGCTACTCAGGAGGGACTATCCGCACAGATACGCAGTATTTT. It codes for CASSGYSGGTIRTDTQYF.

The chain employs TRBV5-1 and TRBJ2-7; perhaps TRBD2 as D (6 bases). Germline V gene lookup returns CDR1 SGHRS and CDR2 YFSETQ. Trimming stripped 4 bases from V and 7 bases from J, with 24 bases between. The CDR3 consists of 16 residues. CDR3 region: CASSANAGGVSGEQYF. The CDR3 DNA follows: TGCGCCAGCAGCGCCAATGCGGGCGGGGTGAGTGGGGAGCAGTACTTC.

The chain carries TRBV19 and TRBJ1-5; 7 positions match TRBD1. The CDR3 has 12 residues. Germline V CDR1 and CDR2: LNHDA, SQIVND (reference sequence). The V gene end was trimmed by 7 bases and the J gene end by 7 bases; junction bases not matched to a gene: 4. CDR3 sequence (DNA): TGTGCCAGTAAGACAGGGCAGCAGCCCCAGCATTTT. Amino acids: CASKTGQQPQHF.

The chain joins TRBV5-6 to TRBJ2-3, with D possibly being TRBD2 (6 bases). Trimming shortened V by 6 bases and J by 2 bases, and 16 bases separated the two germline ends. The V gene's germline CDR1 is SGHDT and CDR2 YYEEEE. CDR3 length: 15 residues. Written as DNA, the CDR3 is TGTGCCAGCACGGACTATCTTTTCACCACAGATACGCAGTATTTT. Residues: CASTDYLFTTDTQYF.

The rearrangement uses TRBV10-2 and TRBJ2-4; possibly TRBD2 for D (7 bases). The CDR3 runs 15 residues. V lost 3 bases, J lost 0 bases, and 9 bases lay in between. The germline CDR1 and CDR2 sequences are WSHSY and SAAADI. The CDR3 here is CASSDRGGAKNIQYF. The CDR3 DNA reads as TGCGCCAGCAGTGATAGGGGGGGAGCCAAAAACATTCAGTACTTC.

The sample holds a few counts of this clone. The V and J genes are TRBV10-1 and TRBJ2-7, with a weak D call TRBD2 (6 bases). The ends were cut back, 1 base at V and 3 bases at J, with 16 bases in the middle. Germline CDR1 is WNHNN and CDR2 is SYGVQD (reference sequence). The CDR3 is made up of 16 amino acids. Written as DNA, the CDR3 is TGCGCCAGCAGTGAGTTTTCCGGGGGAAACCACTACGAGCAGTACTTC. Encoded protein: CASSEFSGGNHYEQYF.

This chain joins TRBV29-1 and TRBJ1-5; unclear D gene. CDR1 is SQVTM and CDR2 is ANQGSEA in the germline V gene. V shed 5 bases and J shed 0 bases, with 5 bases lying between them. The CDR3 totals 12 residues. CDR3 coding DNA: TGCAGCGTTTCTTATAGCAATCAGCCCCAGCATTTT. Translating it yields CSVSYSNQPQHF. The full variable domain, completed using reference TRBV29-1 and TRBJ1-5, is SAVISQKPSRDICQRGTSLTIQCQVDSQVTMMFWYRQQPGQSLTLIATANQGSEATYESGFVIDKFPISRPNLTFSTLTVSNMSPEDSSIYLCSVSYSNQPQHFGDGTRLSIL.

This clone was recorded a few times. The same CDR3 arises from other DNA sequences in this sample as well. The rearrangement uses TRBV27 and TRBJ1-1, with TRBD1 as a possible D gene (5 bases). From germline, CDR1 is MNHEY and CDR2 SMNVEV (reference sequence). The CDR3 is 14 amino acids. V lost 3 bases and J lost 2, with 10 bases in between. Here the CDR3 DNA reads TGTGCCAGCAGTTTCGCCGGGGGTAACACTGAAGCTTTCTTT. Its protein product is CASSFAGGNTEAFF.

V is TRBV5-1 and J is TRBJ1-2, with TRBD1 matching over 8 bases. The J segment lost 8 bases and the V segment lost 3 bases, leaving 12 bases of the junction unmatched. The germline gives CDR1 SGHRS, CDR2 YFSETQ. CDR3 size: 15 residues. CDR3 residues: CASSWRTGWFGGYTF. The CDR3 DNA reads as TGCGCCAGCAGCTGGCGGACAGGGTGGTTTGGCGGCTACACCTTC.

The chain uses TRBV27 and TRBJ1-2; 7 bases are a match to TRBD1. After removal of 4 bases from V and 4 bases from J, the junction contained 9 bases not matched to a gene. From germline, CDR1 is MNHEY and CDR2 SMNVEV (reference sequence). The CDR3 is 15 residues long. CDR3 nucleotides: TGTGCCAGCAGTTCCTCGACAGGGTTCCTCTATGGCTACACCTTC. It is translated as CASSSSTGFLYGYTF.

The chain has TRBV27 and TRBJ2-4, with D tentatively TRBD1 (6 bases). Germline-derived CDR1 and CDR2 are MNHEY and SMNVEV (reference sequence). The V end lost 6 bases, the J end lost 8 bases, and 14 bases lay between the germline ends. The CDR3 contains 13 residues. CDR3: CASRPSGTHIQYF. CDR3 DNA: TGTGCCAGCAGGCCTTCTGGGACACACATTCAGTACTTC.

V usage is TRBV5-6 and J usage is TRBJ2-7; 11 bases agree with TRBD2. Looked up from germline, CDR1 is SGHDT and CDR2 is YYEEEE. V shed 4 bases, J shed 3 bases, and the junction held 6 bases outside the gene matches. This CDR3 is 15 amino acids long. Written as DNA, the CDR3 is TGTGCCAGCAGCCCCCTAGCGGGGGGCCTCTACGAGCAGTACTTC. This codes for CASSPLAGGLYEQYF.